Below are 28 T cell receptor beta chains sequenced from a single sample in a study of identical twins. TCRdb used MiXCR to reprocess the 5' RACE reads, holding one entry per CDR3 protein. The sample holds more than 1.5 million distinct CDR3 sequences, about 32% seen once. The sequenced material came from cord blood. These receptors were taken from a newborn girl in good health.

CDR3 protein: CATSRTGPRGGRNEQYF. The CDR3 bases are TGTGCCACCAGTAGGACAGGGCCTCGCGGGGGGCGAAATGAGCAGTACTTC. This chain connects TRBV24-1 to TRBJ2-5, with D possibly called TRBD1 or TRBD2 (8 bases each). From germline, CDR1 is KGHDR and CDR2 SFDVKD. The CDR3 is 17 residues long. V was cut by 6 bases and J by 11 bases, with 30 bases left in between.

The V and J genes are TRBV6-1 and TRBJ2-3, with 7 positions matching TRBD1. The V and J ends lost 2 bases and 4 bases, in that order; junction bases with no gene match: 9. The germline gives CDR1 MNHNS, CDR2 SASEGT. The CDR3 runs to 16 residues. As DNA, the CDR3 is TGTGCCAGCAGTGAATACGCGTTGACAGGGCCAGATACGCAGTATTTT. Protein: CASSEYALTGPDTQYF.

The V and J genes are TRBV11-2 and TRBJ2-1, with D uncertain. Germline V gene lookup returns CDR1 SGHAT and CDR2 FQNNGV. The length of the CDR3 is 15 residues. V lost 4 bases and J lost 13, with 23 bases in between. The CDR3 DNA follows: TGTGCCAGCAGCTCCCTTAAAAGGGTCGGAGAGACCCAGTTCTTC. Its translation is CASSSLKRVGETQFF. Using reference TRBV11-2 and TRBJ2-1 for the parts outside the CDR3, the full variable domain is EAGVAQSPRYKIIEKRQSVAFWCNPISGHATLYWYQQILGQGPKLLIQFQNNGVVDDSQLPKDRFSAERLKGVDSTLKIQPAKLEDSAVYLCASSSLKRVGETQFFGPGTRLTVL.

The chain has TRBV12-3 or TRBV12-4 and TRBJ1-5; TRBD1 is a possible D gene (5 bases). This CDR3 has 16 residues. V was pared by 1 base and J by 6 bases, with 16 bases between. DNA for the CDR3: TGTGCCAGCAGTTTAGGACAGACCAGGGTCGGTCAGCCCCAGCATTTT. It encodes CASSLGQTRVGQPQHF.

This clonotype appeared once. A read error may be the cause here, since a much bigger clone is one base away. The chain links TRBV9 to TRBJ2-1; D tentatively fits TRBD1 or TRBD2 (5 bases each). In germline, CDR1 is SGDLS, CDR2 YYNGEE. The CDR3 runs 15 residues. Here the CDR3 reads CASSPPPGSYSEQFF. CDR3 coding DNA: TGTGCCAGCAGCCCCCCGCCAGGGAGCTACAGTGAGCAGTTCTTC.

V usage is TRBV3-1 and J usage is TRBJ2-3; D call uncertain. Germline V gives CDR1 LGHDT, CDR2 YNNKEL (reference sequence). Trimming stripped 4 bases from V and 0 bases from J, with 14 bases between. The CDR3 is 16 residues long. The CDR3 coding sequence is TGTGCCAGCAGCCTTAGTCGTTTTCATAGCACAGATACGCAGTATTTT. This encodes CASSLSRFHSTDTQYF.

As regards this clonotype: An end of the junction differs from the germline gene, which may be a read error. CDR3 amino acids: CASSLGRVNIEAFF. The CDR3 DNA reads TGTGCCAGCAGCTTGGGGAGGGTGAACATTGAAGCTTTCTTT. The chain has TRBV5-4 and TRBJ1-1; no clear D. The CDR3 loop spans 14 amino acids. CDR1 is SGHNT, CDR2 YYREEE, per germline (reference sequence).

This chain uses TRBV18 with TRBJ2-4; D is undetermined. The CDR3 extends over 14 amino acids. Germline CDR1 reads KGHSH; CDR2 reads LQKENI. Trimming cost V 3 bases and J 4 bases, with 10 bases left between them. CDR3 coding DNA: TGTGCCAGCTCACCCATGGACGGAAAAAACATTCAGTACTTC. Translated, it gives CASSPMDGKNIQYF.

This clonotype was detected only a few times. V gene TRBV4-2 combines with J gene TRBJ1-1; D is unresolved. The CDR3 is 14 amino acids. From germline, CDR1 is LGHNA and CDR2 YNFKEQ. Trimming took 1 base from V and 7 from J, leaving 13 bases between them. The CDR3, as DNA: TGTGCCAGCAGCCAAGTTAGGGATCGCCATGAAGCTTTCTTT. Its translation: CASSQVRDRHEAFF.

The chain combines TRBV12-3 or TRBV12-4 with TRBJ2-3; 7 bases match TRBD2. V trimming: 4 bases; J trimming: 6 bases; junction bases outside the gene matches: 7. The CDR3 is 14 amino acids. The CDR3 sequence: CASSWLVGGDTQYF. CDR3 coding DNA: TGTGCCAGCAGTTGGTTAGTGGGGGGGGATACGCAGTATTTT.

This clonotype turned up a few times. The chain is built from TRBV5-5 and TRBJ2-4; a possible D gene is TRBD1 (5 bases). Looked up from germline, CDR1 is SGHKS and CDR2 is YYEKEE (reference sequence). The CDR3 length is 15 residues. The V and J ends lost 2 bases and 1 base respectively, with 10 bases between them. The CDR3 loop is CASSFPRAAKNIQYF. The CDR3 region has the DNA TGTGCCAGCAGCTTCCCCAGGGCGGCCAAAAACATTCAGTACTTC.

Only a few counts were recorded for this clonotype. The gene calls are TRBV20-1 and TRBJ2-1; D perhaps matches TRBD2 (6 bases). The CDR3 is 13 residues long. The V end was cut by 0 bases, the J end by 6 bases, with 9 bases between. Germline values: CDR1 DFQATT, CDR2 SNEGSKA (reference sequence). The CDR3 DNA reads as TGCAGTGCTAGAGAGCGGGAACGCAATGAGCAGTTCTTC. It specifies CSARERERNEQFF.

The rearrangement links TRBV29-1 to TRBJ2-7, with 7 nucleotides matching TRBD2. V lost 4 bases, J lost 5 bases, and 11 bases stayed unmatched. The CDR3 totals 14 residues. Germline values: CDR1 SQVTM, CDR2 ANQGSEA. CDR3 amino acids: CSVAPLGGDNEQYF. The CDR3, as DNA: TGCAGCGTTGCCCCACTGGGGGGGGATAACGAGCAGTACTTC.

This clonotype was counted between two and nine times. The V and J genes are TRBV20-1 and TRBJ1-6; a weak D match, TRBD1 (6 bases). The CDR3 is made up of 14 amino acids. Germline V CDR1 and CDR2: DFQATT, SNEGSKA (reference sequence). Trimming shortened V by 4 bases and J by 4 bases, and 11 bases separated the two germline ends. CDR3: CSAIQGSYNSPLHF. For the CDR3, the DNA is TGCAGTGCTATTCAGGGGTCTTATAATTCACCCCTCCACTTT.

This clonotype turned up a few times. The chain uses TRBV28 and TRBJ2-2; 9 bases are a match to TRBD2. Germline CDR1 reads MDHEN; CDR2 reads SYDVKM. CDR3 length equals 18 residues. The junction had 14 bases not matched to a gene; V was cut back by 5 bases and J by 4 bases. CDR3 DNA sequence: TGTGCCAGCAGTCCGACTTTTAAGGGACTAGCAGTCACCGGGGAGCTGTTTTTT. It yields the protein CASSPTFKGLAVTGELFF.

This CDR3 is CASSFVQGGNTEAFF. For the CDR3, the DNA is TGTGCCAGCAGCTTCGTACAGGGAGGGAACACTGAAGCTTTCTTT. The gene calls are TRBV7-9 and TRBJ1-1; a weak D match, TRBD1 (6 bases). The germline V gene has CDR1 SEHNR and CDR2 FQNEAQ (reference sequence). V was pared by 3 bases and J by 1 base, with 12 bases between. The CDR3 is made up of 15 amino acids.

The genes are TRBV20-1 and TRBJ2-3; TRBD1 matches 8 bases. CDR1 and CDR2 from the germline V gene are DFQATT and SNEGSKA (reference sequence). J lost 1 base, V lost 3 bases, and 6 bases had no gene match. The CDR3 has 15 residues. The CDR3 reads CSASTVRGRTDTQYF. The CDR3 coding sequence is TGCAGTGCTAGTACCGTCAGGGGGCGCACAGATACGCAGTATTTT.

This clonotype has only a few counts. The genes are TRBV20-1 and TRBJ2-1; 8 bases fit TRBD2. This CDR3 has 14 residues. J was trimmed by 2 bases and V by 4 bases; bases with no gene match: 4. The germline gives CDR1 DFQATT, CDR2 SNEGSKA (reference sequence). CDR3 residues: CSAILAVTYNEQFF. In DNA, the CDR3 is TGCAGTGCTATACTAGCGGTAACCTACAATGAGCAGTTCTTC.

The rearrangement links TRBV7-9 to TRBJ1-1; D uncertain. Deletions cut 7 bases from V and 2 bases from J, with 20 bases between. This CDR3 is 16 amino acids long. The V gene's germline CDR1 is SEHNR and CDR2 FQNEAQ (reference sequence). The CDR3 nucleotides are TGTGCCAGCACCTCAAAGGGTGGGCGGTTAAACACTGAAGCTTTCTTT. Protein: CASTSKGGRLNTEAFF.

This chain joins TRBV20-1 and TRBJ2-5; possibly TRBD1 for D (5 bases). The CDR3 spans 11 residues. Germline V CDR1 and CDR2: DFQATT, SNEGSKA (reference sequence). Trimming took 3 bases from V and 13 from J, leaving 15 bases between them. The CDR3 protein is CSASHRPYRYF. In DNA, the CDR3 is TGCAGTGCTAGTCACAGGCCTTACAGGTACTTC.

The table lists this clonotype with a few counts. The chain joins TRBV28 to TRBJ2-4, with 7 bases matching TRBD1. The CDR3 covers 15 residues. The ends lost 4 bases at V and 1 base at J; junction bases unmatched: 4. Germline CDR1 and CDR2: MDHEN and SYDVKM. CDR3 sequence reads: CASSSPRGAKNIQYF. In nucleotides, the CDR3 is TGTGCCAGCAGTTCACCCAGGGGGGCCAAAAACATTCAGTACTTC.

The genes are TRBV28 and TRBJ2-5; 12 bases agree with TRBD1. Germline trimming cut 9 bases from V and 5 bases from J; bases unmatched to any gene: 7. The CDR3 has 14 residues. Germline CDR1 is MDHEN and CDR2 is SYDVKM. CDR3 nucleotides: TGTGCCAGTTCCGGGACAGGGGGCGCGGAGACCCAGTACTTC. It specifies CASSGTGGAETQYF.

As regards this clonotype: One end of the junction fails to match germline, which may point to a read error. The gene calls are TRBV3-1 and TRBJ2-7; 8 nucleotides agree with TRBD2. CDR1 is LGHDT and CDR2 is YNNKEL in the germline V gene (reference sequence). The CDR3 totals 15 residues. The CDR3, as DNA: TGTGCCAGCAGCTACATAGCGGGGCACTCCTACGGGCAGTACTTC. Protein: CASSYIAGHSYGQYF.

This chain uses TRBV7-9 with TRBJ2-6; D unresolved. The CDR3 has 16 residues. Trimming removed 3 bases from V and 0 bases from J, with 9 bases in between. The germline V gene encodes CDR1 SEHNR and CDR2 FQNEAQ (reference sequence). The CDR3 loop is CASSFTFSSGANVLTF. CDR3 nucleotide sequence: TGTGCCAGCAGCTTTACCTTTAGCTCTGGGGCCAACGTCCTGACTTTC.

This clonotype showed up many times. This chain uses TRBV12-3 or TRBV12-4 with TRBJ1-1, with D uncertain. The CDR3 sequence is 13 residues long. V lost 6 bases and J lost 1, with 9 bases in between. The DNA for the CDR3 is TGTGCCAGCAGCTACTTTGGGAACACTGAAGCTTTCTTT. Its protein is CASSYFGNTEAFF.

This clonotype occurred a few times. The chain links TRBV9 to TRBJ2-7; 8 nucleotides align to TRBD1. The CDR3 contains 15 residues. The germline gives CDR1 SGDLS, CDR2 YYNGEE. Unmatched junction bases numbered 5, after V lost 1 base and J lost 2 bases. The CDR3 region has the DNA TGTGCCAGCAGCGTATCTGGACAGGGCCCCTACGAGCAGTACTTC. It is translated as CASSVSGQGPYEQYF.

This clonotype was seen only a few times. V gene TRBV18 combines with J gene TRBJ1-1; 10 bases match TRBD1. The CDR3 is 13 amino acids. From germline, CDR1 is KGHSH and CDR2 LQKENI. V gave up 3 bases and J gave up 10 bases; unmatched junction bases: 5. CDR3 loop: CASSPGRDRGAFF. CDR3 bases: TGTGCCAGCTCACCTGGCCGGGACAGGGGAGCTTTCTTT.

As DNA, the CDR3 is TGTGCCAGCAGTCTAGACCTCGGGACGGGAATTAATTCACCCCTCCACTTT. This translates into CASSLDLGTGINSPLHF. V usage is TRBV27 and J usage is TRBJ1-6; TRBD1 is a possible D gene (5 bases). The CDR3 is 17 amino acids. CDR1 and CDR2 from the germline V gene are MNHEY and SMNVEV (reference sequence). Trimming left V 5 bases short and J 6 bases short, with 20 bases between.